This passage covers 19 T cell receptor beta chains from one sample sequenced in a study of control samples from healthy donors and cancer patients. The method was immunoSEQ multiplex PCR; TCRdb's version includes in-frame clones alone and lacks a portion of them. The sample contains over 100,000 clones, 88% of which appear only once. The sample consisted of blood. These TCRs come from a man aged 35-49 years in good health.

The chain is built from TRBV3-1 (or the pseudogene TRBV3-2) and TRBJ1-5, with TRBD1 as a possible D gene (5 bases). V lost 0 bases and J 4 bases, leaving 10 bases between the germline ends. CDR3 length: 15 amino acids. Germline V CDR1 and CDR2: LGHDT, YNNKEL (reference sequence). The CDR3 spells CASSQDLTENQPQHF. Here the CDR3 DNA reads TGTGCCAGCAGCCAAGATTTGACAGAAAATCAGCCCCAGCATTTT.

This chain links TRBV7-2 with TRBJ1-1; D is uncertain. Trimming took 4 bases from V and 1 from J, leaving 10 bases between them. The CDR3 is made up of 14 amino acids. Germline CDR1 reads SGHTA; CDR2 reads FQGNSA. Here the CDR3 reads CASSSLSPNTEAFF. DNA for the CDR3: TGTGCCAGCAGCTCTCTGTCCCCGAACACTGAAGCTTTCTTT.

V and J are TRBV25-1 and TRBJ1-1; maybe TRBD1 (6 bases). CDR1 and CDR2 from the germline V gene are MGHDK and SYGVNS. This CDR3 comprises 14 residues. The ends were cut back, 6 bases at V and 0 bases at J, with 11 bases in the middle. The CDR3 sequence: CASRRGIMNTEAFF. The CDR3 nucleotides read TGTGCCAGCAGGAGGGGGATCATGAACACTGAAGCTTTCTTT.

In this sample, this clone turned up a few times. This chain connects TRBV6-2 or TRBV6-3 to TRBJ1-2, with D possibly matching TRBD1 (5 bases). This CDR3 is built from 15 residues. Germline lookup yields CDR1 MNHEY and CDR2 SVGEGT. V gave up 2 bases and J gave up 3 bases, with 13 bases separating them. This CDR3 is CASSYISGYDYGYTF. CDR3 sequence (DNA): TGTGCCAGCAGTTACATATCAGGGTACGACTATGGCTACACCTTC.

The CDR3 DNA reads as TGTGCCAGCAGCTCGACAGGGAACACTGAAGCTTTCTTT. It is translated as CASSSTGNTEAFF. This chain connects TRBV7-9 to TRBJ1-1; possibly TRBD1 for D (6 bases). Germline CDR1 is SEHNR and CDR2 is FQNEAQ (reference sequence). There are 13 residues in the CDR3. The V end lost 4 bases, the J end lost 1 base, and 7 bases lay between the germline ends. Based on the CDR3 plus reference TRBV7-9 and TRBJ1-1, the full variable domain is DTGVSQNPRHKITKRGQNVTFRCDPISEHNRLYWYRQTLGQGPEFLTYFQNEAQLEKSRLLSDRFSAERPKGSFSTLEIQRTEQGDSAMYLCASSSTGNTEAFFGQGTRLTVV.

This sequence joins TRBV24-1 and TRBJ1-2; TRBD1 aligns across 10 bases. CDR3 length: 15 amino acids. The V and J ends lost 5 bases and 6 bases, in that order; junction bases with no gene match: 8. Germline loops: CDR1 KGHDR, CDR2 SFDVKD. CDR3 DNA: TGTGCCACCAGTGCCGAGACAGGGGGCATTGATGGCTACACCTTC. Its translation: CATSAETGGIDGYTF.

J is TRBJ2-5 and V is TRBV19, with TRBD2 matching 8 bases. The CDR3 contains 14 residues. Trimming removed 3 bases from V and 2 bases from J; junction bases left unmatched: 2. Germline V gene lookup returns CDR1 LNHDA and CDR2 SQIVND (reference sequence). CDR3 amino acids: CASSIGTSQETQYF. CDR3 DNA sequence: TGTGCCAGTAGTATTGGGACTAGTCAAGAGACCCAGTACTTC.

The rearrangement links TRBV19 to TRBJ1-2; weak D call: TRBD1 (5 bases). Germline CDR1 LNHDA, CDR2 SQIVND (reference sequence). Trimming stripped 3 bases from V and 6 bases from J, with 14 bases between. There are 14 residues in the CDR3. The CDR3 sequence is CASSIASGPHGYTF. In nucleotides, the CDR3 is TGTGCCAGTAGTATTGCCTCGGGACCCCATGGCTACACCTTC.

As DNA, the CDR3 is TGCGCCAGCAGCGCAGGGGCCTTCGGAAACACCATATATTTT. It is translated as CASSAGAFGNTIYF. The J gene is TRBJ1-3, the V gene TRBV5-1; D is possibly TRBD1 (6 bases). This CDR3 is 14 amino acids long. Germline CDR1 SGHRS, CDR2 YFSETQ. V was clipped by 4 bases and J by 4 bases, with 12 bases between them.

V and J are TRBV7-9 and TRBJ2-5, with TRBD2 matching over 13 bases. V shed 1 base, J shed 4 bases, and the junction held 3 bases outside the gene matches. The germline V gene encodes CDR1 SEHNR and CDR2 FQNEAQ (reference sequence). The CDR3 extends over 16 amino acids. The CDR3 DNA reads as TGTGCCAGCAGCTTAGGACTAGCGGGGGGCCTAGAGACCCAGTACTTC. Encoded protein: CASSLGLAGGLETQYF.

This chain links TRBV6-2 or TRBV6-3 with TRBJ1-2; TRBD1 aligns across 7 bases. Unmatched junction bases numbered 14, after V lost 5 bases and J lost 8 bases. The CDR3 runs 15 residues. Germline V gives CDR1 MNHEY, CDR2 SVGEGT. DNA for the CDR3: TGTGCCAGCAGTCGACCTGGGACAGATAAGGGCGGCTACACCTTC. This translates into CASSRPGTDKGGYTF.

J is TRBJ1-5 and V is TRBV9; weak D call: TRBD1 (5 bases). The germline CDR1 and CDR2 sequences are SGDLS and YYNGEE. This CDR3 region has 14 residues. Trimming removed 0 bases from V and 2 bases from J, with 6 bases in between. In DNA, the CDR3 is TGTGCCAGCAGCGTAGGGGGGGGCAATCAGCCCCAGCATTTT. Encoded protein: CASSVGGGNQPQHF. The full variable domain, its missing parts supplied by reference TRBV9 and TRBJ1-5, is DSGVTQTPKHLITATGQRVTLRCSPRSGDLSVYWYQQSLDQGLQFLIQYYNGEERAKGNILERFSAQQFPDLHSELNLSSLELGDSALYFCASSVGGGNQPQHFGDGTRLSIL.

For the CDR3, the DNA is TGTGCCAGCAGCCCGACTCTGGGGGCTGATGGCTACACCTTC. It encodes CASSPTLGADGYTF. V is TRBV5-5 and J is TRBJ1-2; possibly TRBD1 for D (6 bases). The V gene lost 4 bases and the J gene lost 6 bases, with 16 bases spanning the gap. Germline V gene sequence: CDR1 SGHKS, CDR2 YYEKEE (reference sequence). The CDR3 runs to 14 residues.

The genes are TRBV11-2 and TRBJ2-2, with D possibly being TRBD2 (5 bases). Germline V gene lookup returns CDR1 SGHAT and CDR2 FQNNGV. This CDR3 spans 14 amino acids. V was trimmed by 2 bases and J by 5 bases, leaving 9 bases between them. The CDR3 DNA follows: TGTGCCAGCAGCTTAATTAGCGCTACCGGGGAGCTGTTTTTT. The encoded protein is CASSLISATGELFF.

In DNA, the CDR3 is TGCGCCAGCAGTGAGTGGGGGTTTGAAGCTTTCTTT. It specifies CASSEWGFEAFF. The chain combines TRBV10-1 with TRBJ1-1; weak D call: TRBD1 (5 bases). The V and J ends lost 1 base and 7 bases respectively, with 7 bases between them. The CDR3 contains 12 residues. CDR1 is WNHNN, CDR2 SYGVQD, per germline (reference sequence).

This rearrangement joins TRBV18 to TRBJ1-1, with TRBD1 identical over 9 bases. Looked up from germline, CDR1 is KGHSH and CDR2 is LQKENI. V shed 5 bases, J shed 6 bases, and the junction held 13 bases outside the gene matches. CDR3 length equals 16 residues. The CDR3 sequence: CASSRQGERGRAEAFF. The DNA for the CDR3 is TGTGCCAGCTCAAGACAGGGGGAACGAGGGAGGGCTGAAGCTTTCTTT.

This clone was seen a handful of times. The V call is TRBV20-1, the J call TRBJ2-1; tentatively, D is TRBD1 (5 bases). CDR3 size: 11 residues. Germline CDR1 is DFQATT and CDR2 is SNEGSKA (reference sequence). V lost 0 bases to trimming and J lost 15 bases, with 12 bases between them. CDR3 DNA: TGCAGTGCTAGAGAGGGCAGGGTTACGTTCTTC. Protein: CSAREGRVTFF.

This chain joins TRBV2 and TRBJ2-5; 11 bases agree with TRBD1. CDR1 SNHLY and CDR2 FYNNEI come from the germline V gene. This CDR3 has 16 amino acids. The V and J ends lost 7 bases and 5 bases, in that order; junction bases with no gene match: 12. CDR3 sequence: CASIGQGASIVETQYF. CDR3 coding DNA: TGTGCCAGCATTGGACAGGGGGCTTCGATCGTGGAGACCCAGTACTTC.

The rearrangement joins TRBV6-5 to TRBJ1-5; 8 bases fit TRBD1. The CDR3 sequence is 14 residues long. Per germline, CDR1 MNHEY and CDR2 SVGAGI. The V gene end was trimmed by 11 bases and the J gene end by 7 bases; junction bases not matched to a gene: 13. The CDR3 DNA reads TGTGCCGAAGGTCTGGACAGGGACGGGCAGCCCCAGCATTTT. It specifies CAEGLDRDGQPQHF.